The sequence of this T cell receptor (beta chain) was determined in a study of spatial heterogeneity in lung cancer. V was clipped by 6 bases and J by 4 bases; unmatched bases: 7. CDR3 length: 16 amino acids. The germline gives CDR1 MNHEY, CDR2 SMNVEV (reference sequence). This clonotype appeared many times. Time point given: sample taken at primary tumor resection. Unsorted samples of tumor, nontumor lung or frozen PBMC had their whole RNA sequenced. TCRdb recomputed calls from the 5' RACE reads with MiXCR, one row per CDR3 protein. This sample carries 45,000 to 55,000 distinct CDR3 sequences, approximately 5.7% of them seen once, and the ten largest clones take over 8.5%.

The V gene is TRBV27, the J gene TRBJ2-3; 13 bases line up with TRBD2. This specimen consisted of PBMCs, obtained at surgery. The sequence derives from a male donor with early-stage non-small cell lung cancer. CDR3 loop: CASRTGLAGAPDTQYF. CDR3 nucleotide sequence: TGTGCCAGCAGGACAGGACTAGCGGGAGCCCCAGATACGCAGTATTTT.